This passage covers 23 T cell receptor beta chains from one sample sequenced in a study of blood T cell repertoires in COVID-19. The repertoire was sequenced with immunoSEQ multiplex PCR; TCRdb's copy has only in-frame clones and lacks some. Here the sample spans about 170,000 clones, about 90% being singletons. Sample: PBMCs or T cells enriched from blood (not recorded which). These receptors came from a woman between 50 and 59 years old who had recovered from COVID-19.

The rearrangement links TRBV6-1 to TRBJ1-1; D call uncertain. In germline, CDR1 is MNHNS, CDR2 SASEGT. The CDR3 sequence is 18 residues long. The germline V and J ends were trimmed by 2 bases and 1 base, with 20 bases remaining between them. The CDR3 sequence is CASSEMAGLRGQNTEAFF. Here the CDR3 DNA reads TGTGCCAGCAGTGAAATGGCCGGACTCCGCGGGCAGAACACTGAAGCTTTCTTT.

The chain has TRBV6-2 or TRBV6-3 and TRBJ2-1; 7 bases are a match to TRBD2. Germline loops: CDR1 MNHEY, CDR2 SVGEGT. The CDR3 is 15 residues long. V was clipped by 6 bases and J by 7 bases; unmatched bases: 12. CDR3 sequence: CASSSWGGSSNEQFF. In nucleotides, the CDR3 is TGTGCCAGCAGCTCCTGGGGCGGGAGTTCGAATGAGCAGTTCTTC.

The chain has TRBV18 and TRBJ1-5; D is unclear. There are 15 residues in the CDR3. Germline assignment: CDR1 KGHSH and CDR2 LQKENI. The germline V and J ends were trimmed by 5 bases and 5 bases, with 16 bases remaining between them. The CDR3 protein is CASSTTMAGDQPQHF. DNA of the CDR3: TGTGCCAGCTCAACCACGATGGCCGGGGATCAGCCCCAGCATTTT.

The chain uses TRBV6-5 and TRBJ2-1; 10 bases fit TRBD1. Germline V gene sequence: CDR1 MNHEY, CDR2 SVGAGI. Germline trimming cut 6 bases from V and 3 bases from J; bases unmatched to any gene: 2. This CDR3 comprises 14 residues. In DNA, the CDR3 is TGTGCCAGCAGAGGGACAGGGGTCTACAATGAGCAGTTCTTC. It is translated as CASRGTGVYNEQFF.

This clone has just a few counts. The chain recombines TRBV7-6 with TRBJ2-5; D gene uncertain. The CDR3 sequence is 16 residues long. The V gene's germline CDR1 is SGHVS and CDR2 FNYEAQ. V lost 1 base, J lost 4 bases, and 16 bases lay in between. Here the CDR3 DNA reads TGTGCCAGCAGCTTAGGCGGCGTCTCCTTCGGAGAGACCCAGTACTTC. Protein product: CASSLGGVSFGETQYF.

This chain connects TRBV6-5 to TRBJ1-3, with D perhaps TRBD1 (6 bases). Trimming shortened V by 6 bases and J by 6 bases, and 12 bases separated the two germline ends. From germline, CDR1 is MNHEY and CDR2 SVGAGI. The CDR3 covers 13 residues. As DNA, the CDR3 is TGTGCCAGCAGCCCCGGGACAACAAACACCATATATTTT. Translation: CASSPGTTNTIYF.

The V and J genes are TRBV10-1 and TRBJ2-7; 8 nucleotides line up with TRBD1. The V gene's germline CDR1 is WNHNN and CDR2 SYGVQD (reference sequence). The CDR3 runs to 15 residues. Trimming cost V 3 bases and J 4 bases; bases outside gene matches: 8. DNA for the CDR3: TGCGCCAGCAGTGACCCCGGACAGGGCAAGTACGAGCAGTACTTC. It specifies CASSDPGQGKYEQYF.

This chain links TRBV5-1 with TRBJ2-1; 7 nucleotides align to TRBD2. Germline-derived CDR1 and CDR2 are SGHRS and YFSETQ. The junction had 7 bases not matched to a gene; V was cut back by 5 bases and J by 5 bases. The CDR3 totals 14 residues. The CDR3 DNA sequence: TGCGCCAGCAGTGAACTAGCGAATAACAATGAGCAGTTCTTC. Its translation: CASSELANNNEQFF.

The chain has TRBV4-1 and TRBJ2-3; 11 bases agree with TRBD2. V lost 2 bases, J lost 4 bases, and 8 bases stayed unmatched. Per the germline V gene, CDR1 is MGHRA and CDR2 is YSYEKL. The CDR3 is 17 residues long. Here the CDR3 DNA reads TGCGCCAGCAGCCAATCCTGGCTAGCGGGAGGCGCAGATACGCAGTATTTT. Amino acid sequence: CASSQSWLAGGADTQYF.

The rearrangement uses TRBV9 and TRBJ2-5, with 11 bases aligning to TRBD2. V lost 0 bases and J lost 4; bases outside the gene matches: 8. The CDR3 extends over 17 amino acids. Germline V gene sequence: CDR1 SGDLS, CDR2 YYNGEE. The CDR3 reads CASSVAGTSGRGETQYF. The CDR3 DNA follows: TGTGCCAGCAGCGTAGCGGGCACTAGCGGGAGAGGAGAGACCCAGTACTTC.

The J gene is TRBJ1-1, the V gene TRBV10-1; weak D call: TRBD1 (5 bases). There are 16 residues in the CDR3. Trimming removed 0 bases from V and 1 base from J, with 12 bases in between. The germline gives CDR1 WNHNN, CDR2 SYGVQD (reference sequence). The CDR3 nucleotides are TGCGCCAGCAGTGAGTCAAAGGGGTTGGCGAACACTGAAGCTTTCTTT. Its protein is CASSESKGLANTEAFF.

J is TRBJ2-1 and V is TRBV5-1; 10 nucleotides align to TRBD2. The length of the CDR3 is 13 residues. The V and J ends lost 2 bases and 14 bases, in that order; junction bases with no gene match: 7. The germline CDR1 and CDR2 sequences are SGHRS and YFSETQ. CDR3 region: CASSLTSGRGEFF. In nucleotides, the CDR3 is TGCGCCAGCAGCTTAACCAGCGGGAGGGGTGAGTTCTTC.

The chain employs TRBV7-2 and TRBJ1-1; D possibly corresponds to TRBD1 (6 bases). CDR1 is SGHTA, CDR2 FQGNSA, per germline. V was clipped by 5 bases and J by 8 bases, with 15 bases between them. This CDR3 is built from 13 residues. Here the CDR3 reads CASSPDRSMEAFF. As DNA, the CDR3 is TGTGCCAGCAGCCCGGACAGAAGTATGGAAGCTTTCTTT.

This sequence joins TRBV7-9 and TRBJ2-2; 7 bases match TRBD1. Germline values: CDR1 SEHNR, CDR2 FQNEAQ (reference sequence). Trimming removed 2 bases from V and 4 bases from J; junction bases left unmatched: 4. The CDR3 loop spans 15 amino acids. As DNA, the CDR3 is TGTGCCAGCAGCTTAAGACAGGGTGGCACCGGGGAGCTGTTTTTT. Its protein product is CASSLRQGGTGELFF.

This clone was seen only a few times. The chain combines TRBV30 with TRBJ1-6; 7 positions agree with TRBD1. The V and J ends lost 2 bases and 5 bases, in that order; junction bases with no gene match: 6. The CDR3 extends over 15 amino acids. CDR1 GTSNPN and CDR2 SVGIG come from the germline V gene (reference sequence). The CDR3 loop reads CAWSHQGTDNSPLHF. CDR3 sequence (DNA): TGTGCCTGGAGTCACCAAGGGACAGATAATTCACCCCTCCACTTT.

V usage is TRBV5-4 and J usage is TRBJ2-3, with TRBD2 matching 13 bases. This CDR3 is 18 amino acids long. V was clipped by 0 bases and J by 2 bases; unmatched bases: 6. Germline V CDR1 and CDR2: SGHNT, YYREEE (reference sequence). Here the CDR3 reads CASSLDTLAGGYTDTQYF. The DNA for the CDR3 is TGTGCCAGCAGCTTGGACACACTAGCGGGAGGGTACACAGATACGCAGTATTTT. Full variable domain (outside the CDR3, taken from reference TRBV5-4 and TRBJ2-3): ETGVTQSPTHLIKTRGQQVTLRCSSQSGHNTVSWYQQALGQGPQFIFQYYREEENGRGNFPPRFSGLQFPNYSSELNVNALELDDSALYLCASSLDTLAGGYTDTQYFGPGTRLTVL.

The genes are TRBV5-1 and TRBJ1-6; 8 bases map to TRBD1. Trimming cost V 3 bases and J 8 bases; bases outside gene matches: 7. From germline, CDR1 is SGHRS and CDR2 YFSETQ. The CDR3 sequence is 15 residues long. The CDR3 DNA sequence: TGCGCCAGCAGCTCAACCGGGACAGGAGATTCACCCCTCCACTTT. It translates to CASSSTGTGDSPLHF.

The rearrangement uses TRBV7-9 and TRBJ2-7; 7 nucleotides match TRBD1. Germline V gives CDR1 SEHNR, CDR2 FQNEAQ (reference sequence). Trimming took 5 bases from V and 3 from J; bases not matched to a gene: 7. The CDR3 sequence is 14 residues long. The CDR3 region has the DNA TGTGCCAGCAGCCCCGGGACAGAAATCTACGAGCAGTACTTC. Translated: CASSPGTEIYEQYF.

V and J are TRBV11-3 and TRBJ1-1; D unclear. V gave up 0 bases and J gave up 7 bases, with 12 bases separating them. CDR3 length: 14 residues. Germline V lookup: CDR1 SGHNT, CDR2 YENEEA. Here the CDR3 reads CASSLEGLSVEAFF. Written as DNA, the CDR3 is TGTGCCAGCAGCTTAGAGGGCCTGTCCGTTGAAGCTTTCTTT.

The chain joins TRBV3-1 (or the pseudogene TRBV3-2) to TRBJ2-1, with 8 bases matching TRBD2. CDR3 length equals 18 residues. Trimming removed 0 bases from V and 4 bases from J; junction bases left unmatched: 11. Germline values: CDR1 LGHDT, CDR2 YNNKEL (reference sequence). CDR3 protein: CASSQDKSRLAGYNEQFF. CDR3 DNA: TGTGCCAGCAGCCAAGATAAAAGTCGGTTAGCGGGGTACAATGAGCAGTTCTTC.

The chain uses TRBV11-3 and TRBJ1-1; a weak D match, TRBD1 (5 bases). The V gene's germline CDR1 is SGHNT and CDR2 YENEEA. The V end was cut by 5 bases, the J end by 6 bases, with 19 bases between. CDR3 length: 15 residues. This chain's CDR3 is CASSPGGLGSSEAFF. In DNA form, the CDR3 reads TGTGCCAGCAGCCCGGGGGGGTTGGGTTCCTCTGAAGCTTTCTTT. Combining the CDR3 with reference TRBV11-3 and TRBJ1-1 gives the whole variable domain EAGVVQSPRYKIIEKKQPVAFWCNPISGHNTLYWYLQNLGQGPELLIRYENEEAVDDSQLPKDRFSAERLKGVDSTLKIQPAELGDSAVYLCASSPGGLGSSEAFFGQGTRLTVV.

J is TRBJ1-3 and V is TRBV5-4; D may be TRBD1 (5 bases). The CDR3 contains 16 residues. Germline values: CDR1 SGHNT, CDR2 YYREEE (reference sequence). V was clipped by 4 bases and J by 4 bases, with 18 bases between them. CDR3 bases: TGTGCCAGCAGCCCGGGAGGGCCAGGGACGGGAAACACCATATATTTT. Translation: CASSPGGPGTGNTIYF.

CDR3 sequence (DNA): TGTGCCAGCAGCTTGGCCTACCGGGAGGGGCTTGTCGAGCAGTACTTC. It is translated as CASSLAYREGLVEQYF. The rearrangement links TRBV5-4 to TRBJ2-7; 8 nucleotides line up with TRBD2. V lost 0 bases to trimming and J lost 6 bases; unmatched junction nucleotides: 11. Germline loops: CDR1 SGHNT, CDR2 YYREEE (reference sequence). This CDR3 contains 16 residues.